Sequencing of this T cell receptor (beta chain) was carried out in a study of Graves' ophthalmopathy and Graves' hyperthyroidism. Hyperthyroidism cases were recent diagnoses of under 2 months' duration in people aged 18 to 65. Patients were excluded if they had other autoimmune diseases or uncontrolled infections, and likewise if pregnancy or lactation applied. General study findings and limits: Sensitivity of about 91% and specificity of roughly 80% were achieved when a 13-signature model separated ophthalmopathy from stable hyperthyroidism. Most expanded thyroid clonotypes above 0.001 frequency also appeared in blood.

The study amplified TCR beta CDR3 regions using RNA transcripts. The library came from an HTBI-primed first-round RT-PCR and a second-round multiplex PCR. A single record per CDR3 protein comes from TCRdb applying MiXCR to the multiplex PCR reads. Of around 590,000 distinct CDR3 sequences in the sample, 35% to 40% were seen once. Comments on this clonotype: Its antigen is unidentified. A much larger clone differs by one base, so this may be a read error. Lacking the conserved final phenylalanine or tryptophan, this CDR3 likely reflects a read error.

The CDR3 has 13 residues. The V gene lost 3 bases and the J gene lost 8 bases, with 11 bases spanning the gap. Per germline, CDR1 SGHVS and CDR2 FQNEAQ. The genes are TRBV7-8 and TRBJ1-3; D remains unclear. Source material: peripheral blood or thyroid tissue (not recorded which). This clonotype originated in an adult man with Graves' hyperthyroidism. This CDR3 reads CASSFALPDTIYL. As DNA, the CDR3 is TGTGCCAGCAGCTTTGCCCTACCGGACACCATATATCTT.